This T cell receptor (beta chain) is drawn from a study of T cell changes during pregnancy in multiple sclerosis. Here immunoSEQ multiplex PCR was the method, and the copy in TCRdb shows in-frame clones only, minus some. The sample shows some 80,000 clones, around 94% of them seen only once. Germline trimming cut 4 bases from V and 5 bases from J; bases unmatched to any gene: 10. This CDR3 contains 15 residues. The germline V gene encodes CDR1 SGHRS and CDR2 YFSETQ. The source was CD4+ T cells from peripheral blood mononuclear cells, collected after pregnancy. V gene TRBV5-1 combines with J gene TRBJ2-5, with 8 bases identical to TRBD1. The source is a female donor with multiple sclerosis, enrolled in a pregnancy study. The CDR3 here is CASSEGTGRSETQYF. CDR3 coding DNA: TGCGCCAGCAGCGAGGGGACAGGCCGTTCGGAGACCCAGTACTTC.